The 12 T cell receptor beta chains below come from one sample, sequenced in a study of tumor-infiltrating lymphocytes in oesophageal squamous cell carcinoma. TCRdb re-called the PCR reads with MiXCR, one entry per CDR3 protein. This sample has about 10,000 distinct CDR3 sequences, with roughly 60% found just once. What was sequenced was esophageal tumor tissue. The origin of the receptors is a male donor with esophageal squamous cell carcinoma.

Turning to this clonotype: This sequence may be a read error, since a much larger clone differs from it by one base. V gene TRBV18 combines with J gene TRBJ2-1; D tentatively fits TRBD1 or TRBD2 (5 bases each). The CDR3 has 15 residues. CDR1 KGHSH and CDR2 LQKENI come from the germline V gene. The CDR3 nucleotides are TGTACCAGCTCACTCGAGGGGAGCTCCTACAATGAGCAGTTCTTC. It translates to CTSSLEGSSYNEQFF. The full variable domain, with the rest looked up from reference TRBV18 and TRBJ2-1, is NAGVMQNPRHLVRRRGQEARLRCSPMKGHSHVYWYRQLPEEGLKFMVYLQKENIIDESGMPKERFSAEFPKEGPSILRIQQVVRGDSAAYFCTSSLEGSSYNEQFFGPGTRLTVL.

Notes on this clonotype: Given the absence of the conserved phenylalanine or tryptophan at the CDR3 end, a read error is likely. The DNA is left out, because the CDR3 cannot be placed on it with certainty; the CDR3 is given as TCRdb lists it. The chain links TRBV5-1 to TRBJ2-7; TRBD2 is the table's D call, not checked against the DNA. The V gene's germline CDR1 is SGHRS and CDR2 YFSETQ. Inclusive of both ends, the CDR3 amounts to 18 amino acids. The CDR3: CASSWGVSSRNYGYTFGS.

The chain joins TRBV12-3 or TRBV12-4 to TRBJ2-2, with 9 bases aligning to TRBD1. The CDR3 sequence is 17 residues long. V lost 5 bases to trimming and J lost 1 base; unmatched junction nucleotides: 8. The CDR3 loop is CASSIWTGALNTGELFF. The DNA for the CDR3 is TGTGCCAGCAGTATATGGACAGGGGCGTTGAACACCGGGGAGCTGTTTTTT.

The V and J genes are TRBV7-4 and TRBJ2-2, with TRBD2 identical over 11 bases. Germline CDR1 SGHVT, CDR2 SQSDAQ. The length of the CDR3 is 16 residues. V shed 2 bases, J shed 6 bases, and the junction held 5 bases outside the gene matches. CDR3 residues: CASSLFSGGAAGELFF. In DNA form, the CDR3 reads TGTGCCAGCAGCTTATTTAGCGGGGGGGCCGCCGGGGAGCTGTTTTTT.

CDR3 nucleotides: TGTGCCAGCAGCTTTGTGGCCGGGACTAGCGGGAGCTATGAGCAGTTCTTC. The encoded protein is CASSFVAGTSGSYEQFF. This chain links TRBV7-2 with TRBJ2-1; 14 positions agree with TRBD2. The CDR3 consists of 17 residues. CDR1 SGHTA and CDR2 FQGNSA come from the germline V gene. The V and J ends lost 3 bases and 8 bases, in that order; junction bases with no gene match: 9.

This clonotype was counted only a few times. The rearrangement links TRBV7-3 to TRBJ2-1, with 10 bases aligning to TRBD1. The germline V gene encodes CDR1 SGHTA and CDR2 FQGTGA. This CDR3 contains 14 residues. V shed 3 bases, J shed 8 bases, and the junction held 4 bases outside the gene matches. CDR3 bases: TGTGCCAGCAGCTTGGGACAGGGGCCCCATGAGCAGTTCTTC. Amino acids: CASSLGQGPHEQFF.

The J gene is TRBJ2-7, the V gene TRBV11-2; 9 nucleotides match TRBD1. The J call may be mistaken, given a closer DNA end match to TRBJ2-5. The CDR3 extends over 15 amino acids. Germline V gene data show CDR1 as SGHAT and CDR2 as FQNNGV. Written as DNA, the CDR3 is TGTGCCAGCAGCTTAACCGCGGACAGGGGTGAGACCCAGTACTTC. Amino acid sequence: CASSLTADRGETQYF.

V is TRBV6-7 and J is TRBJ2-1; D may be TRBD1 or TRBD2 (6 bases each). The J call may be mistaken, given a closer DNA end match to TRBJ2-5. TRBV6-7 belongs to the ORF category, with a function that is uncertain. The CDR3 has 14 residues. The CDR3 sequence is CASRLSGAQETQYF. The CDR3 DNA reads TGTGCCAGCAGGTTATCGGGGGCCCAAGAGACCCAGTACTTC.

The CDR3 loop is CASSPTAGANVLTF. In nucleotides, the CDR3 is TGTGCCAGCAGCCCTACGGCTGGGGCCAACGTCCTGACTTTC. This chain uses TRBV7-8 with TRBJ2-6; D call uncertain. The CDR3 has 14 residues. Germline-derived CDR1 and CDR2 are SGHVS and FQNEAQ. Trimming removed 5 bases at V and 2 bases at J, with 7 bases between.

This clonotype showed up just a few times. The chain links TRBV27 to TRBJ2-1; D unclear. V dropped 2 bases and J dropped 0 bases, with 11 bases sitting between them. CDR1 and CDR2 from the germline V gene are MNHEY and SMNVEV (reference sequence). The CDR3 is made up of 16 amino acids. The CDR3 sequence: CASSLRASRSYNEQFF. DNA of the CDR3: TGTGCCAGCAGTTTACGGGCCTCGCGCTCCTACAATGAGCAGTTCTTC.

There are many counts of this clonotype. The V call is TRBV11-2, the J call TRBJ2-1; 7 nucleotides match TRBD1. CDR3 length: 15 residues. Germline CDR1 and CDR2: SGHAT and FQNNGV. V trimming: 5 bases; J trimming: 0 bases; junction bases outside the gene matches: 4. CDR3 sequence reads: CASSSRDSSYNEQFF. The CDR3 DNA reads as TGTGCCAGCAGCAGCCGGGACAGCTCCTACAATGAGCAGTTCTTC.

DNA for the CDR3: TGTGCCAGCAGCCCCTCAGCAGGGGGCGCAGCCCACTACGAGCAGTACTTC. Protein product: CASSPSAGGAAHYEQYF. The chain couples TRBV7-2 to TRBJ2-3, with 8 bases that match TRBD1. The DNA matches TRBJ2-7 better at its end, which makes the J call doubtful. The CDR3 is 17 residues long. Germline CDR1 reads SGHTA; CDR2 reads FQGNSA.